A selection of T cell receptor beta chains follows, all from one sample in a study of early T cells in non-severe SARS-CoV-2 infection. TCRdb re-called the 5' RACE reads with MiXCR, one entry per CDR3 protein. The table includes more than 50,000 distinct CDR3 sequences, 15% detected once. This specimen consisted of whole blood, obtained at baseline. The receptors derive from an adult who was a healthcare worker with PCR-confirmed SARS-CoV-2 infection or an uninfected control (not recorded which). Both conserved end residues are part of each CDR3. The order of the fields is D gene, clone size, J gene, V gene, CDR3 DNA, CDR3 protein. D genes are given only for firm matches. Part of the rows lack a size; the others show once, few, many or a class for expanded clones.

- - TRBJ1-5 TRBV29-1 TGCAGCGTTGCTCTGGGGAGCAATCAGCCCCAGCATTTT CSVALGSNQPQHF
- - TRBJ1-2 TRBV20-1 TGCAGTGCTAGCGGACAGACGGGTGGCTACACCTTC CSASGQTGGYTF
TRBD1 - TRBJ2-1 TRBV19 TGTGCCAGTAGTATTGGACAGGGGCTTTACAATGAGCAGTTCTTC CASSIGQGLYNEQFF
- many TRBJ2-3 TRBV11-2 TGTGCCAGCAGCTTAGTCCCCCCGTGGGATACGCAGTATTTT CASSLVPPWDTQYF
TRBD1 many TRBJ1-5 TRBV20-1 TGCAGTGCTGGGGGACAGGGGGGACAGCCCCAGCATTTT CSAGGQGGQPQHF
TRBD1 few TRBJ1-1 TRBV10-1 TGCGCCAGCTCTGGGACAGGGGAGACTGAAGCTTTCTTT CASSGTGETEAFF
TRBD2 - TRBJ2-3 TRBV3-1 TGTGCCAGCAGCCAACGGACTAGCGGGCGCTTAGATACGCAGTATTTT CASSQRTSGRLDTQYF
TRBD1 - TRBJ2-1 TRBV18 TGTGCCAGCTCACCCTATGCGGGACAGGGGAGCTACAATGAGCAGTTCTTC CASSPYAGQGSYNEQFF
TRBD2 few TRBJ2-2 TRBV19 TGTGCCAGTACGGGACTAGCAGAGACCGGGGAGCTGTTTTTT CASTGLAETGELFF
- - TRBJ2-1 TRBV5-1 TGCGCCAGCACAATCGAGCATAGCTCCTACAATGAGCAGTTCTTC CASTIEHSSYNEQFF
TRBD1 - TRBJ2-7 TRBV3-1 TGTGCCAGCAGCCAACTGCAGGGGGCCGAGCAGTACTTC CASSQLQGAEQYF
- - TRBJ2-2 TRBV20-1 TGCAGTGCTCTAGAGGCCGGGGAGCTGTTTTTT CSALEAGELFF
- many TRBJ2-1 TRBV6-1 TGTGCCAGCAGTGAAGTTGTAAACAATGAGCAGTTCTTC CASSEVVNNEQFF
- - TRBJ2-1 TRBV2 TGTGCCAGCAGCGTGGGTGGTGGATACAATGAGCAGTTCTTC CASSVGGGYNEQFF
- - TRBJ1-6 TRBV27 TGTGCCAGCCGACAGGCTTCCCCTAATTCACCCCTCCACTTT CASRQASPNSPLHF
- many TRBJ2-2 TRBV5-1 TGCGCCAGCAGCCCGACGGGGTCCACGGGCACCGGGGAGCTGTTTTTT CASSPTGSTGTGELFF
- few TRBJ2-7 TRBV20-1 TGCAGTGCTAGAGATCCTACGGCAGGGAAGGTAGAGCAGTACTTC CSARDPTAGKVEQYF
TRBD1 - TRBJ2-1 TRBV28 TGTGCCAGCAGTTCGCCCGGGACAGGGGGCATGGTCAAGGTCTTC CASSSPGTGGMVKVF
- - TRBJ2-7 TRBV11-2 TGTGCCAGCAGCCCGAGAACCTACGAGCAGTACTTC CASSPRTYEQYF
- - TRBJ2-4 TRBV29-1 TGCAGCGCCACACGGGGTGCGGCCAAAAACATTCAGTACTTC CSATRGAAKNIQYF
- - TRBJ2-3 TRBV5-4 TGTGCCAGCAGCCCGGGAGCGGGTACTAGCACAGATACGCAGTATTTT CASSPGAGTSTDTQYF
TRBD2 - TRBJ2-7 TRBV7-9 TGTGCCAGCAGCCCCGAGAGACTAGCGGGAGCAGAACAGTACTTC CASSPERLAGAEQYF
- few TRBJ2-7 TRBV11-2 TGTGCCAGCAGCCCAGAGGTACTGCAGTACTTC CASSPEVLQYF
- few TRBJ1-4 TRBV18 TGTGCCAGCTCACCACTGTGGCGGGAAGGGCTGTTTTTT CASSPLWREGLFF
- few TRBJ1-2 TRBV18 TGTGCCAGCTCAGCCACCCTGAACTATGGCTACACCTTC CASSATLNYGYTF
TRBD1 - TRBJ1-6 TRBV6-6 TGTGCCAGCAGCGCAGACAGGGCGGATTCACCCCTCCACTTT CASSADRADSPLHF
- - TRBJ1-6 TRBV5-1 TGCGCCAGCAGCTCCTCCGGGACAATAGATTCACCCCTCCACTTT CASSSSGTIDSPLHF
- few TRBJ2-3 TRBV5-4 TGTGCCAGCAGCTTGGAAGGAGCAGAAGATACGCAGTATTTT CASSLEGAEDTQYF
TRBD1 - TRBJ1-1 TRBV18 TGTGCCAGCTCACCAAATCCCGGGACAGAGAACACTGAAGCTTTCTTT CASSPNPGTENTEAFF
- - TRBJ2-7 TRBV10-3 TGTGCCATCAGTGACGGGCACAGGTACGAGCAGTACTTC CAISDGHRYEQYF
- - TRBJ2-7 TRBV7-2 TGTGCCAGCAGCTTAAAAAGTGGGGCGGACTACGAGCAGTACTTC CASSLKSGADYEQYF
- many TRBJ2-2 TRBV27 TGTGCCAGCACCACTCCCCGGAGTGGGGGGGGCCCGACCGGGGAGCTGTTTTTT CASTTPRSGGGPTGELFF
- many TRBJ1-5 TRBV6-6 TGTGCCAGCAGACCACAGGGTAGTGGCAATCAGCCCCAGCATTTT CASRPQGSGNQPQHF
- few TRBJ1-1 TRBV29-1 TGCAGCGTGGTCCAGGGGCCCCTGAACACTGAAGCTTTCTTT CSVVQGPLNTEAFF
- many TRBJ1-1 TRBV4-1 TGCGCCAGCAGCCAAGGCGCCTGGGGGCGCGAAGCTTTCTTT CASSQGAWGREAFF
TRBD1 few TRBJ1-3 TRBV5-1 TGCGCCAGCAGCTTGACGACAGGGGGAAACACCATATATTTT CASSLTTGGNTIYF
- many TRBJ1-5 TRBV12-2 TGTGCAAGTCGCCGACAGCTAAGCAATCAGCCCCAGCATTTT CASRRQLSNQPQHF
- - TRBJ2-6 TRBV12-3/TRBV12-4 TGTGCCAGCAGTTTAACGAGCTCTGGGGCCAACGTCCTGACTTTC CASSLTSSGANVLTF
TRBD1 - TRBJ2-5 TRBV5-1 TGCGCCAGCAGCTTGCAGGGGGCCGGTGAGACCCAGTACTTC CASSLQGAGETQYF
- - TRBJ2-5 TRBV5-4 TGTGCCAGCAGCTCACCGGACAGACAAGAGACCCAGTACTTC CASSSPDRQETQYF
- many TRBJ2-7 TRBV12-3/TRBV12-4 TGTGCCAGCAGTTCCTGGGACGCGGACGAGCAGTACTTC CASSSWDADEQYF
- few TRBJ1-6 TRBV25-1 TGTGCCAGCAGTGAATCAGGGTACTATTCACCCCTCCACTTT CASSESGYYSPLHF
TRBD1 - TRBJ1-2 TRBV29-1 TGCAGCGCGTCGGCCGGGACAGCCTATGGCTACACCTTC CSASAGTAYGYTF
- many TRBJ2-5 TRBV28 TGTGCCAGCAGTTCGGGACGAAGATATTTGGAAGAGACCCAGTACTTC CASSSGRRYLEETQYF
- - TRBJ1-2 TRBV5-1 TGCGCCAGCAGCTTGCGTTCAGGGAGGAACTATGGCTACACCTTC CASSLRSGRNYGYTF
- - TRBJ2-3 TRBV7-6 TGTGCCAGCAGCTTTCCTAGCAGTACACAGTATTTT CASSFPSSTQYF
- - TRBJ2-2 TRBV5-1 TGCGCCAGCAGCTTTGACAAGACGACCGGGGAGCTGTTTTTT CASSFDKTTGELFF
- once TRBJ1-5 TRBV7-9 TGTGCCAGCAGCTCTATCGGAGGGGGCAATCAGCCCCAGCATTTT CASSSIGGGNQPQHF
- - TRBJ2-3 TRBV6-1 TGTGCCAGCAGTCATGACACGCAGTATTTT CASSHDTQYF
TRBD1 - TRBJ1-1 TRBV12-3/TRBV12-4 TGTGCCAGCAGTTCGGGACAGCTTACACTTGAAGCTTTCTTT CASSSGQLTLEAFF
- - TRBJ1-1 TRBV3-1 TGTGCCAGCAGCAGACAGTCTCGGGACACTGAAGCTTTCTTT CASSRQSRDTEAFF
- few TRBJ1-1 TRBV15 TGTGCCACCAGCAGAGTAGCAGCGATGAACACTGAAGCTTTCTTT CATSRVAAMNTEAFF
- few TRBJ2-2 TRBV3-1 TGTGCCAGCAGCCAAGACTCCTTAGGGACCGGGGAGCTGTTTTTT CASSQDSLGTGELFF
TRBD2 few TRBJ2-5 TRBV27 TGTGCCAGCCGGAGGAGCGGGACGTTCCAAGAGACCCAGTACTTC CASRRSGTFQETQYF
- many TRBJ2-7 TRBV28 TGTGCCAGCAGTTTGTCGGGGTCCTGGACCTACGAGCAGTACTTC CASSLSGSWTYEQYF
- many TRBJ1-6 TRBV7-9 TGTGCCAGCAGCTTCCCTCAGGGACTCCCTAATTCACCCCTCCACTTT CASSFPQGLPNSPLHF
- many TRBJ1-4 TRBV25-1 TGTGCCAGCAGTGAGGCCGGGGGTCGGGAAAAACTGTTTTTT CASSEAGGREKLFF
TRBD2 - TRBJ2-1 TRBV29-1 TGCAGCGTTGGGGGACTAGCGGGAGGGCCATTCCTCTACAATGAGCAGTTCTTC CSVGGLAGGPFLYNEQFF
- - TRBJ2-7 TRBV6-2/TRBV6-3 TGTGCCAGCAGTTACCTCCACGAGCAGTACTTC CASSYLHEQYF
- - TRBJ2-5 TRBV20-1 TGCAGTGCTAGACTTACGGAGACCCAGTACTTC CSARLTETQYF